This is a list of T cell receptor beta chains from one sample in a study of blood T cells in healthy people across ages. TCRdb independently ran MiXCR on the 5' RACE reads; one entry per CDR3 protein. Of 1.5 million to 2 million distinct CDR3 sequences detected, 40% to 55% appear once; the ten largest clones hold about 2.1%. The sequenced sample was blood. These receptors came from a woman aged 40 to 49 in good health. Each CDR3 is given with its conserved first and last residue. A D gene is named only where the DNA matches it firmly.

>-|TRBV5-1
CASSRAGSEVIGEQFF
>-|TRBV6-5
CAILYRGAEETQYF
>-|TRBV7-9
CASSSGADTEAFF
>TRBD2|TRBV7-2
CASSLVAGLLNYEQYF
>TRBD2|TRBV7-2
CASSLGLAADEQFF
>-|TRBV6-2/TRBV6-3
CASSYVAASGLSTDTQYF
>-|TRBV10-1
CASSVGVEQYF
>-|TRBV20-1
CSARGGLSSYNEQFF
>-|TRBV20-1
CSARFRIQGPGEAFF
>TRBD1|TRBV28
CASRTGTVQETQYF
>-|TRBV2
CASSVQRSTDTQYF
>TRBD1|TRBV6-1
CASSEGTGVTDTQYF
>-|TRBV5-1
CASSLGGGAIYEQYF
>-|TRBV7-2
CASSLSGRRSSGANVLTF
>-|TRBV7-2
CASSPRRGGGETQYF
>-|TRBV28
CASGPILGEQFF
>-|TRBV20-1
CSALPGSLYGYTF
>-|TRBV29-1
CSVEGDISYEQYF
>TRBD2|TRBV28
CASSLREGSTDTQYF
>-|TRBV20-1
CSARDLAGTNTGELFF
>-|TRBV4-2
CASSQETGGIYNEQFF
>-|TRBV7-6
CASSLFRTSGTDTQYF
>-|TRBV28
CASSSRDLGRGAYNEQFF
>TRBD1|TRBV7-2
CASSKTGTQETQYF
>-|TRBV27
CASSASSGAQQFF
>-|TRBV7-8
CASSHPPGSNYGYTF
>-|TRBV4-3
CASSPMDSSNYGYTF